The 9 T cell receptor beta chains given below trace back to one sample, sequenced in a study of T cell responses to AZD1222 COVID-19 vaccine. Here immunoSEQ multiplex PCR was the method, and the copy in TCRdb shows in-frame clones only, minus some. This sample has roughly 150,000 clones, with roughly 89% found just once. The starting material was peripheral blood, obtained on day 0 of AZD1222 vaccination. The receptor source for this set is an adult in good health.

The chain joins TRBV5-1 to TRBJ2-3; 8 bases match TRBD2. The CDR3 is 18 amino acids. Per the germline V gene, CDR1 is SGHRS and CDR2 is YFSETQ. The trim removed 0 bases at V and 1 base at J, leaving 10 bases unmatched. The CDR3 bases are TGCGCCAGCAGCTTGGCCGCGGGGGGAAGGCGGGGCACAGATACGCAGTATTTT. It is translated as CASSLAAGGRRGTDTQYF.

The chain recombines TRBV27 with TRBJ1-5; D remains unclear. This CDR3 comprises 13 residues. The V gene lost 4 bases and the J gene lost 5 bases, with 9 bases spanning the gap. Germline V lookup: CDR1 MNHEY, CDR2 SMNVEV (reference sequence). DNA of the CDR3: TGTGCCAGCAGTTCCTTTGGGGATCAGCCCCAGCATTTT. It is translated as CASSSFGDQPQHF.

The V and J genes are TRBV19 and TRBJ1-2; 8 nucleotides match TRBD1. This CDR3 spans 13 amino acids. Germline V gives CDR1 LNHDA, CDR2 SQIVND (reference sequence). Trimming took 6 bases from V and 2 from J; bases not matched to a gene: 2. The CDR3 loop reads CASSDRGNYGYTF. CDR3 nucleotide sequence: TGTGCCAGTAGCGACAGGGGCAACTATGGCTACACCTTC.

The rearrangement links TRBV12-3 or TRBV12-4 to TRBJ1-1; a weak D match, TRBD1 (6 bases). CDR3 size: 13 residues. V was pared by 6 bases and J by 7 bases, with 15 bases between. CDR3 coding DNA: TGTGCCAGCAGGGGGACAATGGCTAGTGAAGCTTTCTTT. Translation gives CASRGTMASEAFF.

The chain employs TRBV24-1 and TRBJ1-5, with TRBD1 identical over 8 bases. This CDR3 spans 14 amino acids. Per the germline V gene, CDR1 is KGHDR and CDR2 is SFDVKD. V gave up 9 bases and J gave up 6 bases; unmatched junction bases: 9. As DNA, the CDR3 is TGTGCCACCCAGGGCGGACAGGGAGTTCAGCCCCAGCATTTT. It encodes CATQGGQGVQPQHF.

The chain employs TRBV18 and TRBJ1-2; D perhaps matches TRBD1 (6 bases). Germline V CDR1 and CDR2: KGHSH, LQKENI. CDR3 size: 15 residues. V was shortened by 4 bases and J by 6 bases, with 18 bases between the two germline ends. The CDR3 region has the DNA TGTGCCAGCTCACTTGGGGTACAGGGAGAAAATGGCTACACCTTC. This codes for CASSLGVQGENGYTF.

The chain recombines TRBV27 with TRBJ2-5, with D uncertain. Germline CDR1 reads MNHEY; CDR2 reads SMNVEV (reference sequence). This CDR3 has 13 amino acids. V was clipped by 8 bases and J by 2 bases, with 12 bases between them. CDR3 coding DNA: TGTGCCAGCCCCACCGCGGAACAAGAGACCCAGTACTTC. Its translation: CASPTAEQETQYF.

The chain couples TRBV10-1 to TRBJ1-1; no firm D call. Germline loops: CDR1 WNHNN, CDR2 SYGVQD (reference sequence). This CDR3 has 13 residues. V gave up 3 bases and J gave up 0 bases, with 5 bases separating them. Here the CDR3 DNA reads TGCGCCAGCAGTGAACAGTTGAACACTGAAGCTTTCTTT. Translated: CASSEQLNTEAFF.

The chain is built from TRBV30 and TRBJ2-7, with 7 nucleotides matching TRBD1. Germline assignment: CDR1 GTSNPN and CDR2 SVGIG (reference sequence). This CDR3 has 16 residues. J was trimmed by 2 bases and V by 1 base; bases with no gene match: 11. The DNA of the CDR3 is TGTGCCTGGAGTGCTGTCCCCGACAGGGAAACCTACGAGCAGTACTTC. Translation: CAWSAVPDRETYEQYF.